This T cell receptor beta chain is drawn from a study of CD8 T cells in ankylosing spondylitis. The trim removed 2 bases at V and 8 bases at J, leaving 8 bases unmatched. The germline V gene encodes CDR1 SQVTM and CDR2 ANQGSEA. This CDR3 is built from 15 residues. Findings and caveats of the study: Earlier reports found some motif variants in synovial fluid and blood in reactive arthritis. Seemingly characteristic of ankylosing spondylitis blood was a TCR beta motif consisting of under 10 highly homologous variants.

Points on this clonotype: The target antigen is unknown.

Quantitative 5'-RACE with molecular barcodes generated TCR beta libraries. TCRdb itself ran the 5' RACE reads through MiXCR, one entry per CDR3 protein. The top ten clones hold over 12% of a sample with under 250,000 distinct CDR3 sequences, 6% to 8.5% of them seen once. Sequencing used blood, either unsorted or a sorted T cell fraction (not recorded which). This TCR derives from a male donor with ankylosing spondylitis. V gene TRBV29-1 combines with J gene TRBJ2-1, with 11 nucleotides matching TRBD2. As DNA, the CDR3 is TGCAGCGTTGAAACAACTAGCGGGAGTCGAGATGAGCAGTTCTTC. Translation gives CSVETTSGSRDEQFF.